The text below deals with one T cell receptor (beta chain). Its antigen target is currently unknown. No base quality information exists; no much larger clone differs at one position. The germline V gene provides CDR1 KGHSH and CDR2 LQKENI. V is reduced by 1 base and J by 8 bases, leaving a spacing of 24 bases between them. The CDR3 contains 18 residues, cysteine and phenylalanine counted. The entry retains the CDR3 DNA only, 54 bases that are in frame from base 1. Library preparation used the immunoSEQ multiplex PCR assay. The multiplex PCR relied on a mix of 60 forward primers for TCR Vbeta segments and 13 reverse primers for TCR Jbeta segments. The CDR3 region of rearranged TCR beta genes was amplified from genomic DNA with a multiplex PCR assay. On the Illumina HiSeq System, the amplified TCR beta libraries were sequenced as 87-base-pair reads. Regarding the original processing steps: Across the 700 or so repertoires, a later analysis counted roughly 77 million unique TCR beta chains, 9.5 million to 12 million of which were shared by at least two donors. Raw reads were error-corrected and collapsed into unique sequences with a nearest-neighbor algorithm that merged closely related sequences to remove PCR and sequencing errors. V, D and J gene segments were assigned by aligning CDR3 sequences to IMGT reference sequences. Each retained sequence needed at least a six-nucleotide match to both a V gene segment and a J gene segment. Rearrangements were classified as productive when the CDR3 lacked stop codons and remained in frame with V and J, and all other rearrangements were classified as non-productive. Following IMGT convention, CDR3 was defined as the stretch from the second conserved V-encoded cysteine up to the conserved J-encoded phenylalanine. Sequences without an unambiguous match to a single V gene segment were excluded from the earlier analysis of 450 to 750 of the donors. An earlier analysis of under 750 of the donors called V segments functional above 56.7% productive rearrangements and segregating when the between-donor standard deviation exceeded 5%. To diagnose cytomegalovirus status from the catalog of TCR beta chain sequences, a statistical classification framework was built. A later analysis assigned V and J genes by comparing TCR nucleotide sequences with IMGT/GENE-DB human TR gene sequences. Using the TCRdist pipeline, a later analysis assigned CDR3 sequences along with most-parsimonious VDJ recombination scenarios. In a later analysis, each TCR beta chain was defined by its CDR3 amino acid sequence together with its V-gene family, and reads lacking a unique V-gene family were excluded. As a way to deal with suspected cross-contamination and a sequencing artifact, a later analysis dropped 450 to 700 nucleotide sequences that were highly shared and had low generation probability. A later analysis calculated a clonal expansion index for each public chain from normalized within-repertoire ranks of inferred template counts. In a later analysis, generation probabilities were computed using a VDJ recombination model fitted to out-of-frame rearrangements, and the results were checked against IGoR. In a later analysis, TCR-TCR, TCR-HLA and TCR-CMV co-occurrence was scored with hypergeometric tests, and a repertoire-size bias correction was applied to TCR pairs. In a later analysis, false discovery rates were estimated by permuting HLA or CMV assignments 20 times. A later analysis grouped co-occurring TCRs with DBSCAN, adding TCRdist sequence similarity when clustering within HLA-allele-positive subsets. For co-occurrence clustering, repertoires with fewer than 30,000 or more than 120,000 public chains were excluded, along with 4 to 6 repertoires with anomalous nucleotide sharing. TCRdb provides this immuneACCESS table in a form limited to in-frame rearrangements. Some clones are lacking; in checked studies, under half of them reflect an unresolved V gene, and why the rest are absent is not known. V, J and clone size reflect that table, while D and trimming were determined from the DNA. The sample includes more than 150,000 clones, with approximately 81% observed a single time. The top ten clones comprise 2.1% of the sample.

This specimen comes from a study of cytomegalovirus exposure and HLA in healthy donors (dated by TCRdb to 2015 to 2018). Some background on the complete study: According to an earlier analysis of 550 to 700 of the donors, some 180 million T cells yielded roughly 110 million unique TCR beta sequences and more than 250 Gb of sequence data. In addition to the first cohort of several hundred subjects, a separate validation cohort of under 150 different subjects was used. Among the roughly 400 genotyped donors, under 90% belonged to the genetic ancestry cluster associated with self-reported Caucasian donors. On average, approximately 250,000 unique TCR beta nucleotide sequences were sequenced per donor among 398 genotyped donors of the cohort, with roughly 18% of those sequences being non-productive. To predict cytomegalovirus infection status, the study brought together high-throughput TCR immunosequencing, statistical association of individual TCRs with disease status, and machine learning. The study aimed to test whether signatures of past pathogen exposure could be identified by cataloging public T cell receptors. A later analysis re-analyzed previously published TCR beta repertoires from 660 or so donors and added high-resolution HLA genotyping to study TCR occurrence patterns. Alongside the repertoire data, information on donor age, sex, ethnicity and CMV serostatus was compiled. All discovery cohort repertoires had been generated using a single sequencing platform. The study profiled the T cell repertoires of 500 to 800 subjects by immunosequencing and related them to cytomegalovirus serostatus. Typing coverage differed by locus: A, B, C, DRB1 and DQB1 were typed in roughly 629-630 donors, DQA1 in 500 to 550, DPA1 in 600 to 610, and DPB1 in 450 to 490. The later analysis used no new phenotypic data to find candidate immune exposures, relying instead on TCR beta sequences and their occurrence across donors. About five DR-DQ haplotypes were handled as single units for association and clustering because linkage in the cohort was strong. In a later genetic analysis, genome-wide SNP genotypes for about 55% of the roughly 700 donors were used, and that subset was treated as a discovery cohort. HLA typing included class I and class II loci at four-digit resolution. An earlier analysis of approximately 580 of the donors used high-throughput TCR beta sequencing to judge whether each TCR beta V gene segment behaved as functional or pseudogenic. Approximately 330 gigabases of sequencing data and 70 million to 95 million unique TCR sequences made up an early release that covered some 640 HLA-typed donors.

General findings and caveats noted by the study authors: Across donors, most TCR sequences were observed very rarely, whereas some public TCRs were present in many individuals. Linkage disequilibrium might explain the correlated functional status among segregating V segments, but an unknown experimental factor could not be ruled out. In a later analysis, HLA-associated TCR beta chains were found to be more clonally expanded and to have lower generation probabilities than equally common non-associated chains. Because HLA typing was unavailable for some donors at each locus, only the typed subset was used in association tests. Roughly uniform sequencing depth across donors was assumed in presence/absence analyses, although this assumption may not hold. In both the original and validation cohorts, the classifier was reported to diagnose cytomegalovirus status with high specificity and sensitivity. In an earlier analysis of some 540 of the donors, most TCR beta V segments appeared in productive rearrangements about 90% or about 30% of the time, broadly matching IMGT annotations. In vitro tests confirmed that three of the cytomegalovirus-associated TCR beta chains recognize cytomegalovirus antigens. According to a later analysis, TCR association rates differed among HLA loci, with DRB1 alleles showing the most associated TCRs and HLA-C alleles showing the fewest. The study gave a list of under 200 TCR beta chains associated with cytomegalovirus. In a later genetic analysis, fewer N-insertions in productive TCRs were reported among donors in an Asian-associated ancestry cluster than the approximately 710-donor mean. It was suggested by the authors that the approach could potentially be generalized to other disease states and immunological phenotypes. Several of the top co-occurrence clusters appeared to be linked to parvovirus B19, influenza, CMV and Epstein-Barr virus, according to a later analysis. Seventeen rarely observed V segments, including chromosome 9 orphons, were excluded from the earlier analysis of some 590 of the donors because counts were too low. A later analysis associated about 18,000 TCR beta sequences with specific HLA alleles at a false discovery rate of 0.05. Immune exposure information for the cohort was limited to CMV serostatus. V-gene and J-gene trimming of TCR beta chains was associated with a missense DCLRE1C variant in a later genetic analysis, and the association was replicated in an independent cohort. A group of highly shared sequence variants was considered likely to be a technical artifact of the sequencing pipeline. When HLA alleles, especially DR and DQ, strongly co-occurred, TCR associations were difficult to assign to individual alleles. According to a later analysis, most CMV-associated TCR beta chains appeared to be HLA-restricted, and the HLA associations seemed to be driven largely by CMV exposure. A further reported finding was that TCR beta sequences accurately predicted the HLA-A and HLA-B alleles for most subjects in the first cohort. The 87-base-pair reads could not distinguish some IMGT-functional V segments, including TRBV6-2 and TRBV6-3, so those segments were excluded. Only TCR beta chains were sequenced in this cohort, and the absence of alpha or paired-chain data limited detectable features.

The cohort comprised around 690 healthy bone marrow donors. At the time of sampling, every cohort member was nominally healthy, though immune exposures that went unrecorded were likely present. The donor tested CMV seropositive, placing the donor among the 289 seropositive members of the cohort. A peripheral blood sample was collected from each donor, and TCR beta sequencing was performed on peripheral blood mononuclear cells. Genomic DNA extraction from the blood cell samples was performed with the Qiagen DNeasy Blood Extraction Kit. The sequence is built from TRBV18 and TRBJ2-1; the D gene is perhaps TRBD1, on 6 matching bases. This sequence originates from a woman between 18 and 29 years old in good health and CMV-seropositive. The specimen sequenced was PBMCs. Read as DNA, the sequence is TGTGCCAGCTCACCACTTCCAGGGGAAATACCCTCTACATATGAGCAGTTCTTC. This translates into CASSPLPGEIPSTYEQFF. Where the CDR3 stops, the reference TRBV18 and TRBJ2-1 genes take over; the full variable domain is NAGVMQNPRHLVRRRGQEARLRCSPMKGHSHVYWYRQLPEEGLKFMVYLQKENIIDESGMPKERFSAEFPKEGPSILRIQQVVRGDSAAYFCASSPLPGEIPSTYEQFFGPGTRLTVL.